A single TCR beta chain is shown here with its context. The antigen is not known. The sample belongs to a study of Graves' ophthalmopathy and Graves' hyperthyroidism. Amplified TCR beta CDR3 regions were obtained using RNA transcripts as template. First-round RT-PCR with HTBI primers preceded a second-round multiplex PCR. Using its own MiXCR run on the multiplex PCR reads, TCRdb lists one record per CDR3 protein. The sample lists approximately 700,000 distinct CDR3 sequences, 40% occurring once. Germline values: CDR1 SEHNR, CDR2 FQNEAQ (reference sequence). The CDR3 is 14 amino acids. The V and J ends lost 5 bases and 8 bases respectively, with 13 bases between them. Study results and limitations: Most expanded clonotypes from thyroid (those above 0.001 frequency) were also found in blood.

This receptor was identified in an adult man with Graves' ophthalmopathy. The chain has TRBV7-9 and TRBJ1-6; TRBD1 might be the D (5 bases). The sequencing sample was made of peripheral blood. CDR3 region: CASSPGRGDSPLHF. The CDR3 nucleotides read TGTGCCAGCAGCCCGGGACGGGGGGATTCACCCCTCCACTTT. The complete variable domain, with remaining parts taken from reference TRBV7-9 and TRBJ1-6, reads DTGVSQNPRHKITKRGQNVTFRCDPISEHNRLYWYRQTLGQGPEFLTYFQNEAQLEKSRLLSDRFSAERPKGSFSTLEIQRTEQGDSAMYLCASSPGRGDSPLHFGNGTRLTVT.